The 3 T cell receptor beta chains below were found in one sample sequenced in a study of blood T cells in healthy people across ages. Primers used in a second PCR of about 6 to 11 cycles were a sample-barcoded 5' primer and a J-beta primer mix. One entry per CDR3 protein, called by TCRdb with MiXCR from the 5' RACE reads. The sample gives approximately 600,000 distinct CDR3 sequences, 45% to 65% of which show up once; roughly 34% is in the top ten. The sequenced material came from blood. Source of these receptors: a man aged 60-69 years in good health.

The rearrangement links TRBV7-9 to TRBJ1-1; 9 bases map to TRBD1. CDR3 length equals 15 residues. CDR1 is SEHNR and CDR2 is FQNEAQ in the germline V gene (reference sequence). Unmatched junction bases numbered 4, after V lost 3 bases and J lost 2 bases. Here the CDR3 reads CASSLGDRENTEAFF. The CDR3 coding sequence is TGTGCCAGCAGCTTGGGGGACAGGGAAAACACTGAAGCTTTCTTT.

V and J are TRBV6-1 and TRBJ1-2, with D possibly being TRBD1 (5 bases). Germline CDR1 and CDR2: MNHNS and SASEGT. This CDR3 has 14 amino acids. Trimming took 6 bases from V and 8 from J, leaving 19 bases between them. The CDR3 DNA is TGTGCCAGCAGCGAAACCCACGGGACTGGGGGCTACACCTTC. Its translation is CASSETHGTGGYTF.

This clonotype was recorded a few times. This chain uses TRBV21-1 with TRBJ1-6; whether TRBD1, the table's D call, matches the DNA was not checked. TRBV21-1 is an annotated pseudogene. The CDR3 runs 16 residues. This CDR3 reads CATGEAGGPLNSPLHF. The DNA for the CDR3 is TGTGCCACCGGTGAAGCCGGGGGACCCCTTAATTCACCCCTCCACTTT.